These 15 T cell receptor beta chains share one sample of origin, sequenced in a study of shared clonotypes between healthy human individuals. Naive CD8 cells were CD45RO-negative, positively selected for CCR7, excluding terminally differentiated effector memory CD45RA+ cells. The method was immunoSEQ multiplex PCR; TCRdb's version includes in-frame clones alone and lacks a portion of them. Among about 550,000 clones, around 95% were seen once, and the ten largest hold about 0.11%. The specimen sequenced was naive CD8+ T cells sorted from blood. These receptors came from a woman younger than 45 in good health.

The J gene is TRBJ2-7, the V gene TRBV27; 9 bases line up with TRBD2. V lost 0 bases and J lost 2; bases outside the gene matches: 2. There are 15 residues in the CDR3. The germline V gene has CDR1 MNHEY and CDR2 SMNVEV (reference sequence). Here the CDR3 reads CASSLSASGAYEQYF. CDR3 coding DNA: TGTGCCAGCAGTTTATCGGCTAGCGGGGCCTACGAGCAGTACTTC.

The V and J genes are TRBV28 and TRBJ2-7, with 11 bases matching TRBD2. The J segment lost 4 bases and the V segment lost 6 bases, leaving 8 bases of the junction unmatched. Germline V CDR1 and CDR2: MDHEN, SYDVKM. This CDR3 has 15 amino acids. This CDR3 is CASSQIGTSGYEQYF. The CDR3 DNA reads as TGTGCCAGCAGCCAGATCGGGACTAGCGGATACGAGCAGTACTTC.

This clone was counted a single time. CDR3 nucleotide sequence: TGTGCCAGCAGCATTAGGGGTAGCGCAGATACGCAGTATTTT. It specifies CASSIRGSADTQYF. V is TRBV13 and J is TRBJ2-3; D possibly matches TRBD1 or TRBD2 (5 bases each). The CDR3 covers 14 residues. Per the germline V gene, CDR1 is PRHDT and CDR2 is FYEKMQ (reference sequence). V lost 5 bases and J 4 bases, leaving 13 bases between the germline ends.

In DNA form, the CDR3 reads TGTGCCAGCAGCTTAACCCACAGATCCCAAGAGACCCAGTACTTC. The encoded protein is CASSLTHRSQETQYF. V is TRBV7-3 and J is TRBJ2-5; D gene unclear. The ends were cut back, 0 bases at V and 1 base at J, with 9 bases in the middle. This CDR3 is built from 15 residues. The germline CDR1 and CDR2 sequences are SGHTA and FQGTGA.

This sequence joins TRBV10-3 and TRBJ1-1; no definite D call. Trimming removed 6 bases from V and 6 bases from J, with 11 bases in between. The CDR3 sequence is 12 residues long. CDR1 and CDR2 (germline): ENHRY, SYGVKD. The CDR3: CAIRHESAEAFF. CDR3 in DNA: TGTGCCATCAGGCACGAGTCTGCTGAAGCTTTCTTT.

As concerns this clone: This same CDR3 is encoded by further DNA sequences in the sample. The CDR3 DNA sequence: TGTGCCAGCAGCCTGGACAACTACGAGCAGTACTTC. Protein: CASSLDNYEQYF. This chain joins TRBV5-6 and TRBJ2-7, with D maybe TRBD1 (5 bases). Per the germline V gene, CDR1 is SGHDT and CDR2 is YYEEEE. The ends were cut back, 4 bases at V and 3 bases at J, with 8 bases in the middle. This CDR3 contains 12 residues. Drawing the rest from reference TRBV5-6 and TRBJ2-7, the complete variable domain is DAGVTQSPTHLIKTRGQQVTLRCSPKSGHDTVSWYQQALGQGPQFIFQYYEEEERQRGNFPDRFSGHQFPNYSSELNVNALLLGDSALYLCASSLDNYEQYFGPGTRLTVT.

The chain carries TRBV11-2 and TRBJ2-2; 7 bases map to TRBD1. The CDR3 consists of 16 residues. The germline gives CDR1 SGHAT, CDR2 FQNNGV. Germline trimming cut 1 base from V and 3 bases from J; bases unmatched to any gene: 5. CDR3 amino acids: CASSLGWDSDTGELFF. In DNA form, the CDR3 reads TGTGCCAGCAGCTTAGGGTGGGACAGTGACACCGGGGAGCTGTTTTTT.

The V gene is TRBV27, the J gene TRBJ2-7, with 7 bases lining up with TRBD1. CDR1 MNHEY and CDR2 SMNVEV come from the germline V gene (reference sequence). V was clipped by 5 bases and J by 6 bases; unmatched bases: 10. This CDR3 has 14 residues. CDR3 sequence reads: CASSITQGSGEQYF. The CDR3 bases are TGTGCCAGCAGTATAACACAGGGGAGCGGCGAGCAGTACTTC.

The chain is built from TRBV7-9 and TRBJ2-1; 9 positions agree with TRBD2. CDR1 and CDR2 from the germline V gene are SEHNR and FQNEAQ (reference sequence). The CDR3 is 16 residues long. Trimming removed 5 bases from V and 3 bases from J; junction bases left unmatched: 8. As DNA, the CDR3 is TGTGCCAGCAGCACCATAGCGGGAGTTAACTACAATGAGCAGTTCTTC. It encodes CASSTIAGVNYNEQFF.

The chain has TRBV5-4 and TRBJ2-1; no firm D call. This CDR3 region has 13 residues. Germline lookup yields CDR1 SGHNT and CDR2 YYREEE (reference sequence). V dropped 5 bases and J dropped 7 bases, with 13 bases sitting between them. For the CDR3, the DNA is TGTGCCAGCAGTGAGGACCCGCCAAATGAGCAGTTCTTC. It yields the protein CASSEDPPNEQFF.

V is TRBV28 and J is TRBJ2-7; 8 bases agree with TRBD2. This CDR3 contains 14 residues. The V gene's germline CDR1 is MDHEN and CDR2 SYDVKM. V was clipped by 7 bases and J by 2 bases; unmatched bases: 7. The CDR3, as DNA: TGTGCCAGCAAGTTGACTAGCGCTACCTACGAGCAGTACTTC. Its protein product is CASKLTSATYEQYF.

This chain links TRBV19 with TRBJ2-1; D perhaps matches TRBD1 (6 bases). CDR3 length equals 14 residues. From germline, CDR1 is LNHDA and CDR2 SQIVND (reference sequence). V lost 5 bases and J 5 bases, leaving 13 bases between the germline ends. The CDR3 DNA reads TGTGCCAGTAGTCCCATACAGGGCCACAATGAGCAGTTCTTC. Amino acids: CASSPIQGHNEQFF.

Details on this clone: The sample has other DNA sequences that encode this CDR3 too. The rearrangement joins TRBV28 to TRBJ1-5; 9 bases align to TRBD1. J was trimmed by 7 bases and V by 5 bases; bases with no gene match: 9. The CDR3 totals 15 residues. The germline CDR1 and CDR2 sequences are MDHEN and SYDVKM. For the CDR3, the DNA is TGTGCCAGCAGTCCCCGGACAGGGGTAAGACAGCCCCAGCATTTT. Translating gives CASSPRTGVRQPQHF. Filled out from reference TRBV28 and TRBJ1-5, the complete variable domain reads DVKVTQSSRYLVKRTGEKVFLECVQDMDHENMFWYRQDPGLGLRLIYFSYDVKMKEKGDIPEGYSVSREKKERFSLILESASTNQTSMYLCASSPRTGVRQPQHFGDGTRLSIL.

A note on this clone: This sample also contains other DNA sequences that code for the same CDR3. The V gene is TRBV27, the J gene TRBJ2-7; no firm D call. Germline values: CDR1 MNHEY, CDR2 SMNVEV (reference sequence). The V gene lost 4 bases and the J gene lost 0 bases, with 4 bases spanning the gap. This CDR3 contains 12 residues. This chain's CDR3 is CASSSDSYEQYF. The CDR3 bases are TGTGCCAGCAGTTCCGACTCCTACGAGCAGTACTTC.

The chain joins TRBV15 to TRBJ1-3; possibly TRBD1 for D (5 bases). V dropped 5 bases and J dropped 7 bases, with 18 bases sitting between them. Germline CDR1 reads LNHNV; CDR2 reads YYDKDF (reference sequence). This CDR3 is built from 15 residues. This CDR3 is CATSLKTSEGNTIYF. In DNA form, the CDR3 reads TGTGCCACCAGCCTCAAGACCTCAGAGGGGAACACCATATATTTT. Variable domain in full (rest from reference TRBV15 and TRBJ1-3): DAMVIQNPRYQVTQFGKPVTLSCSQTLNHNVMYWYQQKSSQAPKLLFHYYDKDFNNEADTPDNFQSRRPNTSFCFLDIRSPGLGDTAMYLCATSLKTSEGNTIYFGEGSWLTVV.